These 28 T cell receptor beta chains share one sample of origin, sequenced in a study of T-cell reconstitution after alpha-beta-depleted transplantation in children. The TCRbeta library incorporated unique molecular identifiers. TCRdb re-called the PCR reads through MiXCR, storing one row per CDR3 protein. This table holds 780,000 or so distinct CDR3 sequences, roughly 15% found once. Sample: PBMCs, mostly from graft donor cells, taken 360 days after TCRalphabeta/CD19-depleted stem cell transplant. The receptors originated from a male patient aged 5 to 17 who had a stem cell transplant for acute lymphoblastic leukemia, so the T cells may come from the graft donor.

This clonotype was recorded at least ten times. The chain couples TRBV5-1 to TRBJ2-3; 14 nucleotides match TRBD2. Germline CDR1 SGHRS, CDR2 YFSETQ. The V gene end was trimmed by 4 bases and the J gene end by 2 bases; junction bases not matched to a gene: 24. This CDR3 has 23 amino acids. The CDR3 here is CASSHQPTGAPGTSGSHTDTQYF. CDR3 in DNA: TGCGCCAGCAGCCACCAACCAACAGGGGCGCCAGGGACTAGCGGGAGTCACACAGATACGCAGTATTTT. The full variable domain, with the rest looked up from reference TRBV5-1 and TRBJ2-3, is KAGVTQTPRYLIKTRGQQVTLSCSPISGHRSVSWYQQTPGQGLQFLFEYFSETQRNKGNFPGRFSGRQFSNSRSEMNVSTLELGDSALYLCASSHQPTGAPGTSGSHTDTQYFGPGTRLTVL.

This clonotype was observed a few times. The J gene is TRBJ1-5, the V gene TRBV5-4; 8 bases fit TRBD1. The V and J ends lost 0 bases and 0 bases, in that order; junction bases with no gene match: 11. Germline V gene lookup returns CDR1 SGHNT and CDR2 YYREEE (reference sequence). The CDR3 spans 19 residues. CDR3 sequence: CASSLGRGLSRYSNQPQHF. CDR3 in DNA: TGTGCCAGCAGCTTGGGCAGGGGGCTCTCTAGATATAGCAATCAGCCCCAGCATTTT.

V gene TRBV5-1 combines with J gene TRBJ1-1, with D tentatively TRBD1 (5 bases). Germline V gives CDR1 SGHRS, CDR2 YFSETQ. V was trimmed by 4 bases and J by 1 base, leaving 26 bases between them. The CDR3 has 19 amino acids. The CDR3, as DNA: TGCGCCAGCAGCACTATCGGCCGGACAACTACATTGTCGAACACTGAAGCTTTCTTT. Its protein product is CASSTIGRTTTLSNTEAFF.

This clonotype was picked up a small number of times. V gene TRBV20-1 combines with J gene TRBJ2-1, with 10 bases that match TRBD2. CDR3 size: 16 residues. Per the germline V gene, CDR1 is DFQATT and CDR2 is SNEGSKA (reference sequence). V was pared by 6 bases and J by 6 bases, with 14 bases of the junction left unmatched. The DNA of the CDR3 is TGCAGTGCCCATAGGAGGGGACTAGCGACTCTCAATGAGCAGTTCTTC. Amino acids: CSAHRRGLATLNEQFF.

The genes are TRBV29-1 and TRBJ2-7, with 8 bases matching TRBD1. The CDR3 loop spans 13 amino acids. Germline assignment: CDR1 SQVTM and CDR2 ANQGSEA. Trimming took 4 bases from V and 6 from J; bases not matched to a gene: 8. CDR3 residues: CSVVRGQVGEQYF. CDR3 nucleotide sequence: TGCAGCGTTGTTCGGGGACAGGTTGGCGAGCAGTACTTC.

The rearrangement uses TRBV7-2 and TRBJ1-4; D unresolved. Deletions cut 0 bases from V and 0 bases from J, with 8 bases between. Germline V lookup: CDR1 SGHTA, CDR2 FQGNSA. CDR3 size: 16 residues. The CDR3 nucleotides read TGTGCCAGCAGCTTAGCAGTTGGGGCAACTAATGAAAAACTGTTTTTT. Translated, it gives CASSLAVGATNEKLFF.

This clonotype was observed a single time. The CDR3 coding sequence is TGTGCCATCAGGTCTATGGGCAAAAACATTCAGTACTTC. Protein: CAIRSMGKNIQYF. The chain recombines TRBV10-3 with TRBJ2-4; the D is unclear. CDR1 ENHRY and CDR2 SYGVKD come from the germline V gene. V dropped 6 bases and J dropped 3 bases, with 9 bases sitting between them. The CDR3 runs 13 residues.

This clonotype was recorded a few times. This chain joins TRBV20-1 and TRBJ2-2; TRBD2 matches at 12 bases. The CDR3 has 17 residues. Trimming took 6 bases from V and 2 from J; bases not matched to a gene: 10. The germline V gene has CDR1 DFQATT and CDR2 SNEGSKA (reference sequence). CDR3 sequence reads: CSARLAGAGLNTGELFF. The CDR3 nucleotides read TGCAGTGCGAGACTAGCGGGAGCTGGCCTTAACACCGGGGAGCTGTTTTTT.

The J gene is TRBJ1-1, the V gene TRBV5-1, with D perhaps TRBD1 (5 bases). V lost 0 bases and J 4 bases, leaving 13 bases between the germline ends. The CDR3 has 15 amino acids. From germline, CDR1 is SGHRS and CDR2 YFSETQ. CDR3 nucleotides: TGCGCCAGCAGCTTGGAAGGATTAGGGGTCACTGAAGCTTTCTTT. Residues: CASSLEGLGVTEAFF. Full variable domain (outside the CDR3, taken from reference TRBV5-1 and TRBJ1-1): KAGVTQTPRYLIKTRGQQVTLSCSPISGHRSVSWYQQTPGQGLQFLFEYFSETQRNKGNFPGRFSGRQFSNSRSEMNVSTLELGDSALYLCASSLEGLGVTEAFFGQGTRLTVV.

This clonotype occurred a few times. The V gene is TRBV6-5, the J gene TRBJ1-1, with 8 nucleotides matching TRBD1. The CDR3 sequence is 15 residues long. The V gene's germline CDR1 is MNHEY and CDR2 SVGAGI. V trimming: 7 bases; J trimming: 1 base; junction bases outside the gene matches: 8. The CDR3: CASNYRTGTNTEAFF. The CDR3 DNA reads TGTGCCAGCAATTATAGGACAGGGACGAACACTGAAGCTTTCTTT.

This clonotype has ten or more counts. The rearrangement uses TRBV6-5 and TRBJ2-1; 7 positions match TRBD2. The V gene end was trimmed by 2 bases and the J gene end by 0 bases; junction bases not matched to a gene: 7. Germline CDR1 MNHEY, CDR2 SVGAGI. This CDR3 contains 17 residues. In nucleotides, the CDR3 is TGTGCCAGCAGTTACGGACCAGCGGGGAGCTCCTACAATGAGCAGTTCTTC. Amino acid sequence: CASSYGPAGSSYNEQFF.

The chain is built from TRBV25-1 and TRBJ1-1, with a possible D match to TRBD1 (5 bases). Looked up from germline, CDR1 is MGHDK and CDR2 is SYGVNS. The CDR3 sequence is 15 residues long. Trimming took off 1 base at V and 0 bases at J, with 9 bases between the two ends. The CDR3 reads CASSEFRGMNTEAFF. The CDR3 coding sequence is TGTGCCAGCAGTGAATTTCGGGGGATGAACACTGAAGCTTTCTTT.

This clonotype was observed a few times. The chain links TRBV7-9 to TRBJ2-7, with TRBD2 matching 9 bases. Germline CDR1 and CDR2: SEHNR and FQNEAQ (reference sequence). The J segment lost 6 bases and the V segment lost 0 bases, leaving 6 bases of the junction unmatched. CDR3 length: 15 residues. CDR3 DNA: TGTGCCAGCAGCTTAGCTGGGCTAGCGGGAAGCGAGCAGTACTTC. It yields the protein CASSLAGLAGSEQYF.

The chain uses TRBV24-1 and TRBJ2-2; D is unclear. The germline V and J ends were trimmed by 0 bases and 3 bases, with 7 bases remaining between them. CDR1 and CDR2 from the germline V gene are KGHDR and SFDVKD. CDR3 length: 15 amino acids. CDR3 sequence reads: CATSDLGADTGELFF. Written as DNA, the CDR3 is TGTGCCACCAGTGATTTGGGTGCGGACACCGGGGAGCTGTTTTTT.

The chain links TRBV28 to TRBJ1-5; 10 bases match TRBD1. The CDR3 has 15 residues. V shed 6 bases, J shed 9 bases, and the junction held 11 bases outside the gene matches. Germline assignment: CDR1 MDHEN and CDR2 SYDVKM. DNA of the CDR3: TGTGCCAGCAGGTTAGCCGGGACAGGGGTTTGGCCCCAGCATTTT. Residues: CASRLAGTGVWPQHF.

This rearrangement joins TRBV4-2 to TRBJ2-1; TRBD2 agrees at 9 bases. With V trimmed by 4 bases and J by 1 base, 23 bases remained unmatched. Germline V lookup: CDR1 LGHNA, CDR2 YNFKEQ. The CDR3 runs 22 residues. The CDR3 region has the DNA TGTGCCAGCAGCCCGTGGGGGGTCTTACAGGGGTCGCGGGAGGGTTCCTACAATGAGCAGTTCTTC. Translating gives CASSPWGVLQGSREGSYNEQFF.

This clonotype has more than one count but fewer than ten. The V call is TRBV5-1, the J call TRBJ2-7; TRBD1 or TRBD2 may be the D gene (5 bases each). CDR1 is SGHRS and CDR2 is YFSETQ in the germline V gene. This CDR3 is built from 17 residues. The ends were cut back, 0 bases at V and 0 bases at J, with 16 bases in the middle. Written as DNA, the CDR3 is TGCGCCAGCAGCTTGGAGGTTTGGGGACCGAGCTCCTACGAGCAGTACTTC. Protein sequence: CASSLEVWGPSSYEQYF.

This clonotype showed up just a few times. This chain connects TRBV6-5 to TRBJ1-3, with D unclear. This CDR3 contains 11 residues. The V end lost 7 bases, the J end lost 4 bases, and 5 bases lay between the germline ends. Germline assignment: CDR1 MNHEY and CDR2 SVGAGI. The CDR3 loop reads CASIGGNTIYF. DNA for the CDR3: TGTGCCAGCATTGGAGGAAACACCATATATTTT.

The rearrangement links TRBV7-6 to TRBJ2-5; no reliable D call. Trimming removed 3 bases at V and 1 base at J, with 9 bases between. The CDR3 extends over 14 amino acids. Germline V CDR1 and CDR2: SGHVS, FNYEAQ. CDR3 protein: CASSLVLTQETQYF. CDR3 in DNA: TGTGCCAGCAGCTTGGTTTTGACCCAAGAGACCCAGTACTTC.

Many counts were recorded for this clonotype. The CDR3 protein is CAISETGYYEQYF. The CDR3 DNA is TGTGCCATCAGTGAGACAGGGTACTACGAGCAGTACTTC. V is TRBV10-3 and J is TRBJ2-7; a possible D gene is TRBD1 (6 bases). This CDR3 region has 13 residues. Germline CDR1 and CDR2: ENHRY and SYGVKD. V lost 2 bases to trimming and J lost 3 bases, with 8 bases between them.

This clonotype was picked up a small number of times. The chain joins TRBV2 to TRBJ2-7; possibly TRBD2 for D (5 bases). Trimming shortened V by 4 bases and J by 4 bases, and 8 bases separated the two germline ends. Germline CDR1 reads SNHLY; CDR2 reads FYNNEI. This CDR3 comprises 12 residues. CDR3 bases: TGTGCCAGCAGTGGGCCGGGATACGAGCAGTACTTC. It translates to CASSGPGYEQYF.

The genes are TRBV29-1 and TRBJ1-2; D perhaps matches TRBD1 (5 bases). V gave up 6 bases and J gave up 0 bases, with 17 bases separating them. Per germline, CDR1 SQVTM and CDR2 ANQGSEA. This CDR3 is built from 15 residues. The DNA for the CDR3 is TGCAGCGTCACCAATCTGGGACGGGCTAACTATGGCTACACCTTC. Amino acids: CSVTNLGRANYGYTF.

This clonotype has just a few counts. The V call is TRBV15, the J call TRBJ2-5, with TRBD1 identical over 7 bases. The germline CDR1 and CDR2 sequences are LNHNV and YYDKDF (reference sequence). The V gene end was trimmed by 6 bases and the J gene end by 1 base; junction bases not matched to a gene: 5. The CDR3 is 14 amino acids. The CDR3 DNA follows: TGTGCCACCAGGCCGACAGGGCTCCAAGAGACCCAGTACTTC. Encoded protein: CATRPTGLQETQYF.

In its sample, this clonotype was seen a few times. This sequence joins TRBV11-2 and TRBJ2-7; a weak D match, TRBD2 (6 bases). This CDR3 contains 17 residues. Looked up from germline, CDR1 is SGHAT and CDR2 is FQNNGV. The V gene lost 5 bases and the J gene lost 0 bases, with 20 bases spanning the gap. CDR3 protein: CASSRSVSGGSSYEQYF. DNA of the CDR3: TGTGCCAGCAGCCGGTCGGTTAGCGGAGGGAGCTCCTACGAGCAGTACTTC.

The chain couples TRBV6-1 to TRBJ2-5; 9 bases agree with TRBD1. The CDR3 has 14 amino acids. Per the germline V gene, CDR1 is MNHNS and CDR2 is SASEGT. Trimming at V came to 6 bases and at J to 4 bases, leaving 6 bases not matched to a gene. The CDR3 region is CASSPVDRGETQYF. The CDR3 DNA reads TGTGCCAGCAGCCCCGTGGACAGGGGAGAGACCCAGTACTTC.

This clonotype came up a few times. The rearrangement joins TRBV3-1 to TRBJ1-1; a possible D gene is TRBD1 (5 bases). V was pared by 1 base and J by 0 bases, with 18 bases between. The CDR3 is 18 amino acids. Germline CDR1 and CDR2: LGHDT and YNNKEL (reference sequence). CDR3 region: CASSQVWWGTEMNTEAFF. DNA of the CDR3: TGTGCCAGCAGCCAAGTATGGTGGGGCACGGAAATGAACACTGAAGCTTTCTTT.

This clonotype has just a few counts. CDR3 sequence (DNA): TGTGCCAGCAGTTACTGGAACTATCAAGAGACCCAGTACTTC. As protein: CASSYWNYQETQYF. The rearrangement uses TRBV6-5 and TRBJ2-5; no firm D call. The germline CDR1 and CDR2 sequences are MNHEY and SVGAGI. The CDR3 covers 14 residues. V gave up 1 base and J gave up 2 bases, with 8 bases separating them.

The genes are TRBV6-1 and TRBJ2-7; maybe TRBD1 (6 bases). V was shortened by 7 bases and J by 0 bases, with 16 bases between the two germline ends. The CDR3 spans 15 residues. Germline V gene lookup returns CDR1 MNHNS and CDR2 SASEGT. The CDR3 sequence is CASTNRARSSYEQYF. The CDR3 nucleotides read TGTGCCAGCACGAACAGGGCGCGGTCCTCCTACGAGCAGTACTTC.